This is a list of T cell receptor beta chains from one sample in a study of blood T cells in healthy people across ages. TCRdb re-called the 5' RACE reads with MiXCR, one entry per CDR3 protein. Of roughly 1,500,000 distinct CDR3 sequences listed, around 36% are singletons. The sequenced material came from blood. These receptors were obtained from a woman in her 30s in good health. Both conserved end residues are part of each CDR3. D genes are given only for firm matches. Expanded clones get a size class; other rows say once, few or many, or leave the size out.

>NA|TRBV10-2|NA|TRBJ2-5
CASRDPETQYF
TGCGCCAGCAGGGACCCCGAGACCCAGTACTTC
>TRBD2|TRBV6-2/TRBV6-3|many|TRBJ2-7
CASSRPLAGVSYEQYF
TGTGCCAGCAGCCGGCCACTAGCGGGAGTCTCCTACGAGCAGTACTTC
>TRBD2|TRBV7-9|once|TRBJ2-1
CASSPPGLAGQYNEQFF
TGTGCCAGCAGCCCCCCGGGACTAGCGGGACAGTACAATGAGCAGTTCTTC
>NA|TRBV28|few|TRBJ1-2
CASRFVDRVYGYTF
TGTGCCAGCAGATTCGTAGACAGAGTCTATGGCTACACCTTC
>NA|TRBV6-2/TRBV6-3|few|TRBJ2-7
CASSSDGSSYEQYF
TGTGCCAGCAGTTCCGACGGGAGCTCCTACGAGCAGTACTTC
>TRBD1|TRBV5-1|NA|TRBJ2-1
CTSSLDRGLSYNEQFF
TGCACCAGCAGCTTGGACAGGGGTTTATCCTACAATGAGCAGTTCTTC
>TRBD1|TRBV19|NA|TRBJ1-5
CASRIGDRGNYSNQPQHF
TGTGCCAGTAGGATAGGCGACAGGGGGAATTATAGCAATCAGCCCCAGCATTTT
>NA|TRBV9|NA|TRBJ2-3
CASSEDWSTDTQYF
TGTGCCAGCAGCGAGGACTGGAGCACAGATACGCAGTATTTT
>NA|TRBV30|NA|TRBJ2-1
CAWSAPGAGEQFF
TGTGCCTGGAGCGCCCCGGGGGCGGGGGAGCAGTTCTTC
>TRBD2|TRBV6-6|NA|TRBJ2-1
CASSYSQRGYYNEQFF
TGTGCCAGCAGTTACTCCCAGCGGGGGTATTACAATGAGCAGTTCTTC
>TRBD1|TRBV10-1|NA|TRBJ2-1
CASASEPGQGGNEQFF
TGCGCCAGCGCTTCCGAACCGGGACAGGGGGGAAATGAGCAGTTCTTC
>NA|TRBV20-1|NA|TRBJ1-6
CSARAGTANSPLHF
TGCAGTGCTAGAGCCGGGACTGCTAATTCACCCCTCCACTTT
>TRBD1|TRBV4-1|NA|TRBJ2-1
CASSQGREQGAFNEQFF
TGCGCCAGCAGCCAAGGCAGGGAGCAGGGGGCATTCAATGAGCAGTTCTTC
>NA|TRBV29-1|few|TRBJ1-1
CSVTGTGRGDTEAFF
TGCAGCGTTACAGGGACGGGCAGAGGGGACACTGAAGCTTTCTTT
>NA|TRBV20-1|NA|TRBJ2-1
CSARVPGEQFF
TGCAGTGCTAGAGTCCCGGGTGAGCAGTTCTTC
>NA|TRBV3-1|NA|TRBJ2-7
CASSQLATVGEQYF
TGTGCCAGCAGCCAACTAGCGACTGTGGGCGAGCAGTACTTC
>TRBD2|TRBV5-1|once|TRBJ2-1
CASSEGTSGAEQFF
TGCGCCAGCAGCGAGGGGACTAGCGGGGCTGAGCAGTTCTTC